Following are 29 T cell receptor beta chains from one sample sequenced in a study of blood T cell repertoires in COVID-19. Data came from immunoSEQ multiplex PCR; TCRdb stores just in-frame clones and leaves some out. The sample yields around 130,000 clones, approximately 88% seen once. The sample consisted of peripheral blood. The receptors come from a man between 60 and 75 years old with acute or convalescent COVID-19.

V and J are TRBV12-3 or TRBV12-4 and TRBJ1-1; tentatively, D is TRBD1 (5 bases). This CDR3 contains 12 residues. Trimming removed 5 bases from V and 7 bases from J, with 11 bases in between. The CDR3 loop reads CASSGNRFEAFF. The CDR3 nucleotides read TGTGCCAGCAGTGGGAACAGGTTTGAAGCTTTCTTT.

The chain combines TRBV19 with TRBJ2-3; perhaps TRBD1 as D (5 bases). The CDR3 covers 15 residues. V was clipped by 3 bases and J by 1 base, with 11 bases between them. Germline V gene data show CDR1 as LNHDA and CDR2 as SQIVND (reference sequence). The CDR3 protein is CASSIEGDGTDTQYF. CDR3 nucleotides: TGTGCCAGTAGTATCGAAGGGGATGGCACAGATACGCAGTATTTT.

The chain recombines TRBV10-3 with TRBJ1-1, with TRBD1 matching 8 bases. Looked up from germline, CDR1 is ENHRY and CDR2 is SYGVKD. The junction had 2 bases not matched to a gene; V was cut back by 4 bases and J by 7 bases. The CDR3 contains 12 residues. CDR3 sequence (DNA): TGTGCCATCAGTGCCGGACAGGGTGAAGCTTTCTTT. Translating it yields CAISAGQGEAFF.

The gene calls are TRBV9 and TRBJ1-1; TRBD1 matches at 7 bases. This CDR3 has 16 amino acids. In germline, CDR1 is SGDLS, CDR2 YYNGEE. The junction had 11 bases not matched to a gene; V was cut back by 3 bases and J by 3 bases. The CDR3 DNA reads TGTGCCAGCAGCGCGGGAGGGGGCGAAGGCGACACTGAAGCTTTCTTT. Translation: CASSAGGGEGDTEAFF.

V gene TRBV6-1 combines with J gene TRBJ2-3, with 11 bases that match TRBD2. The V segment lost 2 bases and the J segment 11 bases; nucleotides outside the gene matches: 9. The CDR3 has 15 amino acids. From germline, CDR1 is MNHNS and CDR2 SASEGT. CDR3 DNA sequence: TGTGCCAGCAGTGAACCTGGGCTAGCGGGAGGTTTGCAGTATTTT. This gives the protein CASSEPGLAGGLQYF.

The CDR3, as DNA: TGTGCCAGCAGCTTAGAGGGGGCCACCGGGGAGCTGTTTTTT. It specifies CASSLEGATGELFF. This rearrangement joins TRBV5-4 to TRBJ2-2; 7 bases fit TRBD1. This CDR3 comprises 14 residues. Trimming removed 2 bases from V and 4 bases from J; junction bases left unmatched: 2. Per germline, CDR1 SGHNT and CDR2 YYREEE (reference sequence).

The V call is TRBV27, the J call TRBJ1-5; tentatively, D is TRBD1 (5 bases). Trimming took 3 bases from V and 6 from J, leaving 9 bases between them. The CDR3 runs 13 residues. Germline assignment: CDR1 MNHEY and CDR2 SMNVEV (reference sequence). CDR3 DNA: TGTGCCAGCAGTTTGGACATGGGTCAGCCCCAGCATTTT. As protein: CASSLDMGQPQHF.

This clone has only one observation. V gene TRBV19 combines with J gene TRBJ1-5; D gene uncertain. There are 14 residues in the CDR3. V was cut by 8 bases and J by 4 bases, with 15 bases left in between. Germline V gene data show CDR1 as LNHDA and CDR2 as SQIVND (reference sequence). Here the CDR3 DNA reads TGTGCCAGTTCCCCGAATAGTCCAAATCAGCCCCAGCATTTT. Translation: CASSPNSPNQPQHF.

The V call is TRBV5-1, the J call TRBJ2-7; 8 bases line up with TRBD2. Germline V gene lookup returns CDR1 SGHRS and CDR2 YFSETQ. The CDR3 has 15 amino acids. V shed 4 bases, J shed 7 bases, and the junction held 13 bases outside the gene matches. The CDR3: CASSPPRGGPEEQYF. Written as DNA, the CDR3 is TGCGCCAGCAGCCCCCCCCGGGGGGGGCCGGAAGAGCAGTACTTC.

V is TRBV27 and J is TRBJ1-4; 7 nucleotides line up with TRBD1. Looked up from germline, CDR1 is MNHEY and CDR2 is SMNVEV (reference sequence). This CDR3 comprises 15 residues. The V segment lost 5 bases and the J segment 0 bases; nucleotides outside the gene matches: 3. CDR3 sequence: CASSLQGTTNEKLFF. The CDR3 DNA follows: TGTGCCAGCAGTCTACAGGGGACAACTAATGAAAAACTGTTTTTT.

The chain employs TRBV2 and TRBJ2-7, with D unresolved. Per germline, CDR1 SNHLY and CDR2 FYNNEI. Trimming removed 3 bases from V and 6 bases from J, with 18 bases in between. The CDR3 consists of 15 residues. The CDR3 sequence: CASSDLQELRSEQYF. In DNA, the CDR3 is TGTGCCAGCAGTGACCTCCAGGAATTGCGAAGCGAGCAGTACTTC. The full variable domain, rest sourced from reference TRBV2 and TRBJ2-7, is EPEVTQTPSHQVTQMGQEVILRCVPISNHLYFYWYRQILGQKVEFLVSFYNNEISEKSEIFDDQFSVERPDGSNFTLKIRSTKLEDSAMYFCASSDLQELRSEQYFGPGTRLTVT.

This clone has more than one count but fewer than ten. The V and J genes are TRBV2 and TRBJ1-4; D perhaps matches TRBD1 (6 bases). The CDR3 is 15 residues long. Trimming took 6 bases from V and 10 from J, leaving 21 bases between them. Germline CDR1 and CDR2: SNHLY and FYNNEI. In DNA, the CDR3 is TGTGCCAGCAGGGATACAGGGCCCCCGACAGGAAAACTGTTTTTT. Its translation: CASRDTGPPTGKLFF.

The rearrangement links TRBV6-2 or TRBV6-3 to TRBJ2-7; 7 bases match TRBD1. Germline V gene sequence: CDR1 MNHEY, CDR2 SVGEGT. The CDR3 spans 15 residues. J was trimmed by 2 bases and V by 3 bases; bases with no gene match: 7. The CDR3 reads CASSYFRTGTYEQYF. The DNA of the CDR3 is TGTGCCAGCAGTTATTTCAGGACAGGAACCTACGAGCAGTACTTC.

The chain links TRBV11-2 to TRBJ1-2, with D possibly TRBD1 on 5 matching bases. The germline V and J ends were trimmed by 5 bases and 7 bases, with 17 bases remaining between them. This CDR3 region has 14 residues. Germline CDR1 and CDR2: SGHAT and FQNNGV. CDR3 sequence (DNA): TGTGCCAGCAGCCCCTGGACATCAATGGTTGGCTACACCTTC. Translation gives CASSPWTSMVGYTF.

The genes are TRBV7-9 and TRBJ1-2; a possible D gene is TRBD1 (5 bases). Germline V gives CDR1 SEHNR, CDR2 FQNEAQ (reference sequence). The V gene lost 5 bases and the J gene lost 7 bases, with 14 bases spanning the gap. The CDR3 has 13 residues. DNA for the CDR3: TGTGCCAGCAGCCTGCCAGGGTTGGGTGGCTACACCTTC. Translation: CASSLPGLGGYTF.

The chain has TRBV6-5 and TRBJ1-2; D ambiguous. The CDR3 runs 13 residues. V shed 4 bases and J shed 5 bases, with 11 bases lying between them. CDR1 and CDR2 (germline): MNHEY, SVGAGI. CDR3 sequence: CASSLTHKYGYTF. The CDR3 bases are TGTGCCAGCAGTTTAACACATAAATATGGCTACACCTTC.

This chain uses TRBV24-1 with TRBJ1-4, with TRBD1 matching 8 bases. This CDR3 comprises 13 residues. Trimming took 9 bases from V and 7 from J; bases not matched to a gene: 6. Germline CDR1 reads KGHDR; CDR2 reads SFDVKD. CDR3 protein: CATGQDRVEKLFF. The CDR3 coding sequence is TGTGCCACCGGTCAGGACAGGGTTGAAAAACTGTTTTTT.

This clone was picked up a small number of times. The gene calls are TRBV30 and TRBJ1-5; D not resolved. Deletions cut 4 bases from V and 5 bases from J, with 12 bases between. This CDR3 contains 13 residues. The germline V gene has CDR1 GTSNPN and CDR2 SVGIG (reference sequence). The CDR3 DNA reads TGTGCCTGGACCGGCCGGGTGGATCAGCCCCAGCATTTT. Residues: CAWTGRVDQPQHF.

V gene TRBV5-6 combines with J gene TRBJ1-2, with D perhaps TRBD1 (5 bases). Trimming stripped 0 bases from V and 3 bases from J, with 12 bases between. This CDR3 is 15 amino acids long. The germline gives CDR1 SGHDT, CDR2 YYEEEE. The CDR3 loop reads CASSLEFQGDYGYTF. The CDR3 coding sequence is TGTGCCAGCAGCTTGGAATTCCAGGGCGACTATGGCTACACCTTC.

The chain uses TRBV5-1 and TRBJ2-2; D possibly corresponds to TRBD2 (5 bases). The CDR3 runs to 15 residues. Looked up from germline, CDR1 is SGHRS and CDR2 is YFSETQ. V lost 1 base to trimming and J lost 7 bases, with 14 bases between them. The CDR3, as DNA: TGCGCCAGCAGCTTGCGACCGGGGAAGGGCGGGGAGCTGTTTTTT. Translation gives CASSLRPGKGGELFF.

V gene TRBV5-1 combines with J gene TRBJ1-4; D call uncertain. The V end was cut by 0 bases, the J end by 0 bases, with 6 bases between. Germline V CDR1 and CDR2: SGHRS, YFSETQ. CDR3 length equals 15 residues. The CDR3 region is CASSLAPATNEKLFF. The CDR3 DNA sequence: TGCGCCAGCAGCTTGGCCCCTGCAACTAATGAAAAACTGTTTTTT.

The genes are TRBV5-1 and TRBJ2-1, with D perhaps matching TRBD1 (6 bases). The germline V gene has CDR1 SGHRS and CDR2 YFSETQ. The ends were cut back, 0 bases at V and 7 bases at J, with 8 bases in the middle. This CDR3 contains 13 residues. CDR3 in amino acids: CASSLAGENEQFF. The DNA for the CDR3 is TGCGCCAGCAGCTTGGCAGGGGAGAATGAGCAGTTCTTC.

This clone was seen a handful of times. The chain combines TRBV7-8 with TRBJ2-5; 13 bases are shared with TRBD2. The trim removed 3 bases at V and 3 bases at J, leaving 7 bases unmatched. The germline gives CDR1 SGHVS, CDR2 FQNEAQ. The CDR3 length is 17 residues. The CDR3 DNA reads as TGTGCCAGCAGCTTTCCTACTAGCGGGAGGGCCAAAGAGACCCAGTACTTC. Translating it yields CASSFPTSGRAKETQYF.

The rearrangement uses TRBV5-1 and TRBJ2-3, with D maybe TRBD2 (6 bases). Germline loops: CDR1 SGHRS, CDR2 YFSETQ. This CDR3 is 13 amino acids long. V was shortened by 9 bases and J by 2 bases, with 13 bases between the two germline ends. In DNA form, the CDR3 reads TGCGCCACCCTGGACTACCTCACAGATACGCAGTATTTT. Translating gives CATLDYLTDTQYF.

CDR3 in amino acids: CASTPSGRADTQYF. Written as DNA, the CDR3 is TGCGCCAGCACCCCCAGCGGGAGGGCAGATACGCAGTATTTT. The chain combines TRBV5-1 with TRBJ2-3, with 10 nucleotides matching TRBD2. Germline CDR1 reads SGHRS; CDR2 reads YFSETQ. The CDR3 runs to 14 residues. Trimming took 6 bases from V and 4 from J; bases not matched to a gene: 5.

V is TRBV11-2 and J is TRBJ2-1, with 7 positions matching TRBD1. The J segment lost 2 bases and the V segment lost 1 base, leaving 5 bases of the junction unmatched. This CDR3 is built from 16 residues. Looked up from germline, CDR1 is SGHAT and CDR2 is FQNNGV. CDR3 residues: CASSLAGQLPYNEQFF. The CDR3 DNA reads as TGTGCCAGCAGCTTAGCGGGACAGCTCCCCTACAATGAGCAGTTCTTC.

The DNA for the CDR3 is TGCGCCAGCAGCTTGTGGGGCGGGAGGGTTCCAGAGACCCAGTACTTC. Translating it yields CASSLWGGRVPETQYF. The gene calls are TRBV5-1 and TRBJ2-5, with 9 bases aligning to TRBD2. Germline V lookup: CDR1 SGHRS, CDR2 YFSETQ. The CDR3 length is 16 residues. Trimming cost V 1 base and J 4 bases; bases outside gene matches: 8. Using reference TRBV5-1 and TRBJ2-5 for the parts outside the CDR3, the full variable domain is KAGVTQTPRYLIKTRGQQVTLSCSPISGHRSVSWYQQTPGQGLQFLFEYFSETQRNKGNFPGRFSGRQFSNSRSEMNVSTLELGDSALYLCASSLWGGRVPETQYFGPGTRLLVL.

The rearrangement uses TRBV19 and TRBJ2-3; 8 nucleotides match TRBD1. The germline V gene has CDR1 LNHDA and CDR2 SQIVND (reference sequence). Trimming at V came to 3 bases and at J to 5 bases, leaving 10 bases not matched to a gene. This CDR3 has 16 amino acids. Written as DNA, the CDR3 is TGTGCCAGTAGTATCGGGACAGGCCAGAGGGGAGATACGCAGTATTTT. This gives the protein CASSIGTGQRGDTQYF.

V usage is TRBV9 and J usage is TRBJ2-1, with TRBD2 matching 8 bases. The germline gives CDR1 SGDLS, CDR2 YYNGEE. CDR3 size: 14 residues. After removal of 1 base from V and 6 bases from J, the junction contained 3 bases not matched to a gene. This chain's CDR3 is CASSVRAGGNEQFF. CDR3 DNA sequence: TGTGCCAGCAGCGTACGGGCGGGAGGCAATGAGCAGTTCTTC.